This T cell receptor beta chain is drawn from a study of prognosis after radiotherapy for stage I lung cancer. On the study more broadly: Concurrent therapy was given to no patient receiving stereotactic body radiotherapy.

Study outcomes and limitations: The study found that unique TCR clone counts fell after stereotactic body radiation therapy, median roughly 10,000 versus 7,000.

With two-round multiplex PCR, TCR beta CDR3 sequences were amplified from genomic DNA. The first round of PCR was done with primers that matched each TRBV and TRBJ gene. TCRdb used MiXCR to reprocess the multiplex PCR reads, holding one entry per CDR3 protein. The sample contains 13,000 or so distinct CDR3 sequences, approximately 47% of which appear only once. This clonotype has at least ten counts. Its antigen is unidentified. The V gene lost 2 bases and the J gene lost 0 bases, with 10 bases spanning the gap. Germline-derived CDR1 and CDR2 are SGHTA and FQGNSA. CDR3 length equals 15 residues. Sample: PBMCs, taken before or after stereotactic body radiation therapy (not recorded which). This clonotype was obtained from a donor over 45 with non-small cell lung cancer. The genes are TRBV7-2 and TRBJ1-1; D might be TRBD1 (5 bases). For the CDR3, the DNA is TGTGCCAGCAGCTTAAGGGGCAGGGTGAACACTGAAGCTTTCTTT. It yields the protein CASSLRGRVNTEAFF.